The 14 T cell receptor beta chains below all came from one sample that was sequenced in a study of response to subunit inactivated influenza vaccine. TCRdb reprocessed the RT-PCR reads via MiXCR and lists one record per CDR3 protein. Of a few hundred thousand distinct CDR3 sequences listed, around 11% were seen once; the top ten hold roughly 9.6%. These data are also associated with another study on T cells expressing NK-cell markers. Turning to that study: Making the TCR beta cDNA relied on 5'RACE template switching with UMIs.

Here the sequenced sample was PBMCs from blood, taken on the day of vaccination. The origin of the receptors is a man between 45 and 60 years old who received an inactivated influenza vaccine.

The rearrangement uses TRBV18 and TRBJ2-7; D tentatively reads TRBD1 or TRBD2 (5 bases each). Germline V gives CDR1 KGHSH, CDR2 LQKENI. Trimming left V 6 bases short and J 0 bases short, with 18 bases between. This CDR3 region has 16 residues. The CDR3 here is CASSPMSSGSSYEQYF. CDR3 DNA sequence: TGTGCCAGCTCCCCAATGTCGTCAGGGAGCTCCTACGAGCAGTACTTC.

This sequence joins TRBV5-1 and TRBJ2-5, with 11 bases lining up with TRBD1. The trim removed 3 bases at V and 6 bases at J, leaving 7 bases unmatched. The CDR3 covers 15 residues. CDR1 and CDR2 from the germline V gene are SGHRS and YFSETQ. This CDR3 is CASSSGQGATKTQYF. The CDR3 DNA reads TGCGCCAGCAGCTCCGGACAGGGGGCCACAAAGACCCAGTACTTC.

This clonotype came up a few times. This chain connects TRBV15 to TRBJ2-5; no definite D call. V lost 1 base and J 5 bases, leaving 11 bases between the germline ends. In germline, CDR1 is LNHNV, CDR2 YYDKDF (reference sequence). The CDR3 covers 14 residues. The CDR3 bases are TGTGCCACCAGCAGAGCCACTTTTCGGGAGACCCAGTACTTC. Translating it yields CATSRATFRETQYF.

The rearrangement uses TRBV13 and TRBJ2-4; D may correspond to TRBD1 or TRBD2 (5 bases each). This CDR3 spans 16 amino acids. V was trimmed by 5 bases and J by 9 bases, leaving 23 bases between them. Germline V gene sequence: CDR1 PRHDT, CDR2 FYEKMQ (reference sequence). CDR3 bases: TGTGCCAGCAGCCACATTGCAGGGATTGGAGGAAGCATTCAGTACTTC. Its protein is CASSHIAGIGGSIQYF.

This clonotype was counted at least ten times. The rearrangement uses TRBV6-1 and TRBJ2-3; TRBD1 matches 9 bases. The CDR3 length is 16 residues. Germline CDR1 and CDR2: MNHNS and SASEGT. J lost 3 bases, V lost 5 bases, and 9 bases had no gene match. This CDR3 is CASSKSGTGLTDTQYF. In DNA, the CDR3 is TGTGCCAGCAGTAAGTCCGGGACAGGGCTAACAGATACGCAGTATTTT.

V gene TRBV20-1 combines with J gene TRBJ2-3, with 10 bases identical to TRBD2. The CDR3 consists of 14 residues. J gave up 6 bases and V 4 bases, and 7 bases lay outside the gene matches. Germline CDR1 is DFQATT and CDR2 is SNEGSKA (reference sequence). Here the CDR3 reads CSATQRGGLDTQYF. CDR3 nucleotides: TGCAGTGCTACCCAGCGGGGGGGCCTGGATACGCAGTATTTT.

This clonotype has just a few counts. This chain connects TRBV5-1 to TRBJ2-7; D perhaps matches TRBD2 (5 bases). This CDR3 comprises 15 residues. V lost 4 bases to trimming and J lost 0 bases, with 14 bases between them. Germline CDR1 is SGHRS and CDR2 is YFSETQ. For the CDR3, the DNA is TGCGCCAGCAGCCGAATCCCCGGGATCTCCTACGAGCAGTACTTC. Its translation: CASSRIPGISYEQYF.

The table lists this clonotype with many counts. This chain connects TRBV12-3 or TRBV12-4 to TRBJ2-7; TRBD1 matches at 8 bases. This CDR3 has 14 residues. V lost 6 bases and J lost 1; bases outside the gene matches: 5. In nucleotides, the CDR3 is TGTGCCAGCAGAAATACAGGGGGTTCCTACGAGCAGTACTTC. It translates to CASRNTGGSYEQYF.

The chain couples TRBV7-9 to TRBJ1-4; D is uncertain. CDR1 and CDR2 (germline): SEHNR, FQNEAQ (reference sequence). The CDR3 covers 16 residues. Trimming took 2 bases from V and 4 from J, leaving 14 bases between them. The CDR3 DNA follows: TGTGCCAGCAGCTTAAGCATCCACGGGGTTAATGAAAAACTGTTTTTT. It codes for CASSLSIHGVNEKLFF. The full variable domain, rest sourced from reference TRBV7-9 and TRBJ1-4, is DTGVSQNPRHKITKRGQNVTFRCDPISEHNRLYWYRQTLGQGPEFLTYFQNEAQLEKSRLLSDRFSAERPKGSFSTLEIQRTEQGDSAMYLCASSLSIHGVNEKLFFGSGTQLSVL.

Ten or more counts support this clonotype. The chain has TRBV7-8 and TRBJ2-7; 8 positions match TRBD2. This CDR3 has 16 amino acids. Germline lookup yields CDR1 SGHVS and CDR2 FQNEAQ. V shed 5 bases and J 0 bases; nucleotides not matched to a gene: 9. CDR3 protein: CASSAREGFSSYEQYF. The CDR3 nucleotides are TGTGCCAGCAGCGCCCGGGAGGGGTTTAGCTCCTACGAGCAGTACTTC. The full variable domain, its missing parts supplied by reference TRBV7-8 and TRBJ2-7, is GAGVSQSPRYKVAKRGQDVALRCDPISGHVSLFWYQQALGQGPEFLTYFQNEAQLDKSGLPSDRFFAERPEGSVSTLKIQRTQQEDSAVYLCASSAREGFSSYEQYFGPGTRLTVT.

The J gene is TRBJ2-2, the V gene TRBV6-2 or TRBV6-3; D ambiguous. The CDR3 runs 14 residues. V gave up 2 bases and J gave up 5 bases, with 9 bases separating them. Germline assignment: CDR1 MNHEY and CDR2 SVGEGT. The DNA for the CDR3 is TGTGCCAGCAGTTACATATTAGTTACCGGGGAGCTGTTTTTT. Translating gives CASSYILVTGELFF.

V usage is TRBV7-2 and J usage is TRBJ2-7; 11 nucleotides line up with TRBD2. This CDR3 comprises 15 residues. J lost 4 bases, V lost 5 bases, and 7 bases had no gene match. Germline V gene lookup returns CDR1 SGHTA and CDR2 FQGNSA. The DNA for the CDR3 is TGTGCCAGCAGCCCCACGCCTAGCGGGGGGTACGAGCAGTACTTC. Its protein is CASSPTPSGGYEQYF. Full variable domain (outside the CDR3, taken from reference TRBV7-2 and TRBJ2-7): GAGVSQSPSNKVTEKGKDVELRCDPISGHTALYWYRQSLGQGLEFLIYFQGNSAPDKSGLPSDRFSAERTGGSVSTLTIQRTQQEDSAVYLCASSPTPSGGYEQYFGPGTRLTVT.

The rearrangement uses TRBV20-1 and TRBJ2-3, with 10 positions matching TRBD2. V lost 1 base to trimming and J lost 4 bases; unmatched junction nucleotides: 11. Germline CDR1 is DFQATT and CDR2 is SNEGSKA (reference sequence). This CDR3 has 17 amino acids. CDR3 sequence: CSARAKLAGTNPDTQYF. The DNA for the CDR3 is TGCAGTGCTAGAGCGAAACTAGCGGGAACGAATCCAGATACGCAGTATTTT.

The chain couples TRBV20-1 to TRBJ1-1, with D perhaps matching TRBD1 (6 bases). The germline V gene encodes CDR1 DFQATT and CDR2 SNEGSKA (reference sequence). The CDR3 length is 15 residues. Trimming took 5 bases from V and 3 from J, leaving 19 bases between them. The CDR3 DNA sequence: TGCAGTGCTGGGGGCCGTGGGCAGGGCCACACTGAAGCTTTCTTT. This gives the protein CSAGGRGQGHTEAFF.